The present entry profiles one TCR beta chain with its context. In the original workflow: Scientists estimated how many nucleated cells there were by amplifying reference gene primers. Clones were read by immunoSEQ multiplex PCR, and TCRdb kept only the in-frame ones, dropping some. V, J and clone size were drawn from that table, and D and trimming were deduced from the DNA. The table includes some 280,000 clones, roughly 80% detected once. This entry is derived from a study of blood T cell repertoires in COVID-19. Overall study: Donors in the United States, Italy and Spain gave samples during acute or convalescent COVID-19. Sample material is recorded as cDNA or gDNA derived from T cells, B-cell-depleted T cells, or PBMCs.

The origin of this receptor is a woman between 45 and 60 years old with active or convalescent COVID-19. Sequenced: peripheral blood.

The CDR3 DNA sequence: TGCGCCAGCAGCTTGGGAGGGACAAGTTACTCTGGGGCCAACGTCCTGACTTTC. Translated, it gives CASSLGGTSYSGANVLTF. The chain links TRBV5-1 to TRBJ2-6; TRBD1 might be the D (6 bases). From germline, CDR1 is SGHRS and CDR2 YFSETQ. Trimming stripped 0 bases from V and 0 bases from J, with 13 bases between. CDR3 length equals 18 residues.